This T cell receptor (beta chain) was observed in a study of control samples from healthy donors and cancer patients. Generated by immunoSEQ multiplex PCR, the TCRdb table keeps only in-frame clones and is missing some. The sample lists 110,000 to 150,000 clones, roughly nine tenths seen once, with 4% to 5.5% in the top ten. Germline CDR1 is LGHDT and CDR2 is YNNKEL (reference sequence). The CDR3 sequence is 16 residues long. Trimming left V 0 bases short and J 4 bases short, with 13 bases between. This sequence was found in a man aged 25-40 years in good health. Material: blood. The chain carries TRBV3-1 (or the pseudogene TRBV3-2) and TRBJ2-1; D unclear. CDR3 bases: TGTGCCAGCAGCCAAGATCGGGTAACGCCATACAATGAGCAGTTCTTC. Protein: CASSQDRVTPYNEQFF.